This T cell receptor (beta chain) was captured by sequencing in a study of regulatory dendritic cells for organ transplantation. Looking at the study overall: On day 6, the dendritic cells were exposed to LPS.

Allogeneic regulatory or mature dendritic cells were co-cultured for more than 4 days with CFSE-labeled sorted T cells at 1:10. Some clones are missing from TCRdb's copy, which holds only in-frame ones; the method was immunoSEQ multiplex PCR. The sample has fewer than 25,000 clones, 70% to 90% seen once. With regard to this clone: The target antigen is unknown.

Findings of the study overall: Memory CD8+ T cells were the most oligoclonal; naive cells were highly diverse.

This receptor was taken from a human donor in good health. The specimen was naive CD4+ T cells from blood cultured with regulatory dendritic cells. As to subset: CD45RA+ naive T cells.

CDR3 sequence reads: CASSSTGGPYNEQFF. DNA of the CDR3: TGCGCCAGCAGCTCAACAGGGGGCCCCTACAATGAGCAGTTCTTC. J is TRBJ2-1 and V is TRBV5-1; 9 bases agree with TRBD1. CDR1 is SGHRS, CDR2 YFSETQ, per germline. After removal of 3 bases from V and 2 bases from J, the junction contained 3 bases not matched to a gene. The CDR3 runs 15 residues.